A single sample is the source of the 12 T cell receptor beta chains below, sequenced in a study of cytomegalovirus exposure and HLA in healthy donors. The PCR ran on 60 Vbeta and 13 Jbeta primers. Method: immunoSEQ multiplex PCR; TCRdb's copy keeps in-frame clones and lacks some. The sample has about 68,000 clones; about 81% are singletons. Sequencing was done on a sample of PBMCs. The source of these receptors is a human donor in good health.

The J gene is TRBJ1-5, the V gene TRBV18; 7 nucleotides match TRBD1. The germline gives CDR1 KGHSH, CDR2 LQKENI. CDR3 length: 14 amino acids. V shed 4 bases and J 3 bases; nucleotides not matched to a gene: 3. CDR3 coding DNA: TGTGCCAGCTCACTCGGGACAGACAATCAGCCCCAGCATTTT. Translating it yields CASSLGTDNQPQHF.

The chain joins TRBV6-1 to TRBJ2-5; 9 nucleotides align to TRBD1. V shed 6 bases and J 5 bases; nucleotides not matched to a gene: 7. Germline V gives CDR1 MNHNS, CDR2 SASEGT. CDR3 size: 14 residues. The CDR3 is CASRGDRGRETQYF. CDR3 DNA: TGTGCCAGCAGAGGCGACAGGGGGAGGGAGACCCAGTACTTC.

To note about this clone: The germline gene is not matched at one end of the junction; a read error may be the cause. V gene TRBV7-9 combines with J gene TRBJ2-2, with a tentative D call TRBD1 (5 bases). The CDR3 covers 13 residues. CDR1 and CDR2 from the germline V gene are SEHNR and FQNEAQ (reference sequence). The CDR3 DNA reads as TGTTCCAGCAGCCCCGGGTCGGACAGGGAGCTGTTTTTT. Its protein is CSSSPGSDRELFF. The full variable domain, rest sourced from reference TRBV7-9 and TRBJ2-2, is DTGVSQNPRHKITKRGQNVTFRCDPISEHNRLYWYRQTLGQGPEFLTYFQNEAQLEKSRLLSDRFSAERPKGSFSTLEIQRTEQGDSAMYLCSSSPGSDRELFFGEGSRLTVL.

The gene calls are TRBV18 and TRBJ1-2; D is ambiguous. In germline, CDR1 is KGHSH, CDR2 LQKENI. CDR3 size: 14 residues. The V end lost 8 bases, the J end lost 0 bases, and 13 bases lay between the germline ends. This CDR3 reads CASTTGITNYGYTF. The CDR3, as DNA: TGTGCCAGCACCACGGGAATTACTAACTATGGCTACACCTTC.

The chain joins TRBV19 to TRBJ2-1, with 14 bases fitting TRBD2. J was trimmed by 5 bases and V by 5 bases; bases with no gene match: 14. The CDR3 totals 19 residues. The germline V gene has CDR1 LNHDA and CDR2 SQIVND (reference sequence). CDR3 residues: CASSPRGRTSGGPDNEQFF. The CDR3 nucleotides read TGTGCCAGTAGTCCCCGGGGGAGGACTAGCGGGGGGCCAGACAATGAGCAGTTCTTC.

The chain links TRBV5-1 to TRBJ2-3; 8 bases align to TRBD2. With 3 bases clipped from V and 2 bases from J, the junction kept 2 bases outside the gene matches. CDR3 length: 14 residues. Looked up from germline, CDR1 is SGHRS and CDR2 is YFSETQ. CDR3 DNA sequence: TGCGCCAGCAGCTATAGCGGGGACACAGATACGCAGTATTTT. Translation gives CASSYSGDTDTQYF. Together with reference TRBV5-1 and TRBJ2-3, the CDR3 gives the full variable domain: KAGVTQTPRYLIKTRGQQVTLSCSPISGHRSVSWYQQTPGQGLQFLFEYFSETQRNKGNFPGRFSGRQFSNSRSEMNVSTLELGDSALYLCASSYSGDTDTQYFGPGTRLTVL.

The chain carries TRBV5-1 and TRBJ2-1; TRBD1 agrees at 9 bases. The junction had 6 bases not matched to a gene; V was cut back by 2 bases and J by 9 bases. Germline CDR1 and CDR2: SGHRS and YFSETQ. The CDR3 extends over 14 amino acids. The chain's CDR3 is CASSFGQGSGEQFF. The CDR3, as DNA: TGCGCCAGCAGCTTTGGACAGGGGTCGGGTGAGCAGTTCTTC.

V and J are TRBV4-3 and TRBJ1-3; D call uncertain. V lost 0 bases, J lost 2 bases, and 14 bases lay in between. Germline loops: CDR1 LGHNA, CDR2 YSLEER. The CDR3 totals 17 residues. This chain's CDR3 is CASSQDRGLRAGNTIYF. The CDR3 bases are TGCGCCAGCAGCCAAGATCGCGGATTGCGGGCTGGAAACACCATATATTTT.

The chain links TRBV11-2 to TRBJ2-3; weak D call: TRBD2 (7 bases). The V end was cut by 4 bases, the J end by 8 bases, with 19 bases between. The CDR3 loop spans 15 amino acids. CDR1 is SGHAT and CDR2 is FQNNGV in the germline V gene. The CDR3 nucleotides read TGTGCCAGCAGCTCCCCGTCTGGGGGGGCGGTTACGCAGTATTTT. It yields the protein CASSSPSGGAVTQYF.

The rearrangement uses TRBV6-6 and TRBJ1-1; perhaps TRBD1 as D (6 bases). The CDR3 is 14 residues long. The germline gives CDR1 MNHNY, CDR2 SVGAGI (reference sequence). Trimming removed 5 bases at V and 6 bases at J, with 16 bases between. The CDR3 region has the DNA TGTGCCAGCAGTCACCGGGGAGGGGGGCCTGAAGCTTTCTTT. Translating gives CASSHRGGGPEAFF.

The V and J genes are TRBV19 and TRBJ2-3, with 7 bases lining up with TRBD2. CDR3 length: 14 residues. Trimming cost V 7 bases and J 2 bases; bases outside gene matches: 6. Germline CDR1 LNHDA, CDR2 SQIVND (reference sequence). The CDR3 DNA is TGTGCCAGTAAGAGTGGGGGGGACACAGATACGCAGTATTTT. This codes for CASKSGGDTDTQYF.

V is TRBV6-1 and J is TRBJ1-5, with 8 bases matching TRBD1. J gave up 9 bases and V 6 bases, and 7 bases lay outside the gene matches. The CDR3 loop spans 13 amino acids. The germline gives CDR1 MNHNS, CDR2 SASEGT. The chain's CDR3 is CASRGTGGGPQHF. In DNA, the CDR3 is TGTGCCAGCAGAGGGACAGGCGGGGGGCCCCAGCATTTT.